These 30 T cell receptor beta chains were all obtained from the same sample, sequenced in a study of T cell clonality in common variable immunodeficiency. Method: immunoSEQ multiplex PCR; TCRdb's copy keeps in-frame clones and lacks some. Listed for the sample are 30,000 to 40,000 clones, none seen a single time. Specimen: peripheral blood mononuclear cells. These TCRs come from a person aged 18 to 70 in good health.

A few counts support this clone. Read data end 3 residues before the CDR3 end; the end is taken from the germline J gene. The chain couples TRBV18 to TRBJ2-2; 7 bases match TRBD1. The CDR3 loop spans 14 amino acids. Germline assignment: CDR1 KGHSH and CDR2 LQKENI. The CDR3: CASSGQWGEDVLFF. The covered CDR3 bases are TGTGCCAGCTCGGGACAGTGGGGAGAAGACGTG.

Concerning this clone itself: Just one base apart from a much larger clone, this may be a read error. Sequencing ends 3 residues short of the CDR3 end; the germline J gene provides the rest. The sample contains more than one DNA sequence encoding this CDR3. V gene TRBV18 combines with J gene TRBJ2-1; the match to TRBD2 covers 10 bases. The trim removed 6 bases at V and 4 bases at J, leaving 12 bases unmatched. The CDR3 runs to 17 residues. CDR1 and CDR2 from the germline V gene are KGHSH and LQKENI. CDR3 sequence reads: CASSPRSGTSVYNEQFF. Incomplete CDR3 DNA: TGTGCCAGCTCCCCCCGCAGTGGGACTAGCGTATACAATGAG.

The DNA read from the CDR3 is TGTGCCAGCTCACCCGGCCGGGACAGATACTACGAC. This sequence encodes CASSPGRDRYYD. The full CDR3 reads CASSPGRDRYYDYTF. The chain links TRBV18 to TRBJ1-2; 7 bases line up with TRBD1. With the read ending 3 residues before the CDR3 end, the germline J gene is used to fill in that end. Looked up from germline, CDR1 is KGHSH and CDR2 is LQKENI. This CDR3 is built from 15 residues.

Ten or more counts support this clone. Read data end 3 residues before the CDR3 end; the end is taken from the germline J gene. The J gene is TRBJ2-7, the V gene TRBV20-1; TRBD2 is a possible D gene (6 bases). The germline V gene has CDR1 DFQATT and CDR2 SNEGSKA (reference sequence). The CDR3 extends over 13 amino acids. Trimming took off 4 bases at V and 2 bases at J, with 12 bases between the two ends. The CDR3 loop reads CSAKGGGTYEQYF. The part of the CDR3 DNA that was read is TGCAGTGCTAAGGGCGGCGGGACCTACGAG.

This clone was counted at least ten times. The CDR3 end is not reached by the read, which stops 3 residues before it; the germline J gene fills it in. This chain joins TRBV6-1 and TRBJ2-7; no definite D call. Germline V gives CDR1 MNHNS, CDR2 SASEGT. This CDR3 has 14 residues. V lost 3 bases to trimming and J lost 2 bases, with 11 bases between them. Here the CDR3 reads CASSDPQTPYEQYF. The sequenced part of the CDR3 DNA is TGTGCCAGCAGTGACCCCCAGACACCCTACGAG.

In this sample, this clone turned up a few times. The CDR3 goes on 3 residues after the read ends, and that part is filled in from the germline J gene. V gene TRBV11-3 combines with J gene TRBJ2-7; TRBD2 matches 7 bases. The ends lost 2 bases at V and 4 bases at J; junction bases unmatched: 8. CDR3 length equals 15 residues. CDR1 is SGHNT and CDR2 is YENEEA in the germline V gene. CDR3 in amino acids: CASSLSGESGYEQYF. Incomplete CDR3 DNA: TGTGCCAGCAGCTTAAGCGGGGAATCGGGGTACGAG.

Remarks on this clone: The junction departs from germline at one end; a sequencing error may be responsible. The CDR3 end is not reached by the read, which stops 3 residues before it; the germline J gene fills it in. The V gene is TRBV7-4, the J gene TRBJ2-7; 8 nucleotides line up with TRBD2. Germline V gene lookup returns CDR1 SGHVT and CDR2 SQSDAQ. The CDR3 spans 16 residues. CDR3 amino acids: CTSSLTKTSAPYEQYF. CDR3 DNA, as far as it was read: TGCACCAGCAGCCTCACAAAGACTAGCGCTCCTTACGAG.

This clone was counted many times. The read comes to an end 3 residues before the CDR3 does, leaving the germline J gene to fill in the end. The J gene is TRBJ1-6, the V gene TRBV30; 10 positions match TRBD1. The CDR3 length is 15 residues. After removal of 0 bases from V and 7 bases from J, the junction contained 3 bases not matched to a gene. In germline, CDR1 is GTSNPN, CDR2 SVGIG (reference sequence). The CDR3 protein is CAWSVPGQGNSPLHF. The sequenced CDR3 bases are TGTGCCTGGAGTGTTCCGGGACAGGGGAATTCACCC.

This clone was detected many times. The read ends 3 residues before the CDR3 terminus; that terminus is restored from the germline J gene. The V gene is TRBV18, the J gene TRBJ1-2; D is undetermined. This CDR3 has 13 residues. With 2 bases removed from V and 4 bases from J, the gap between germline ends came to 8 bases. CDR1 KGHSH and CDR2 LQKENI come from the germline V gene. CDR3 DNA, as far as it was read: TGTGCCAGCTCACCAGAGGGTACCTATGGC. This sequence encodes CASSPEGTYG. The whole CDR3 protein is CASSPEGTYGYTF.

This clone has only a few counts. The missing CDR3 end, 3 residues past where the read stops, is filled in from the germline J gene. The genes are TRBV2 and TRBJ2-5, with D perhaps matching TRBD2 (6 bases). The CDR3 consists of 14 residues. CDR1 and CDR2 from the germline V gene are SNHLY and FYNNEI. Trimming shortened V by 1 base and J by 6 bases, and 12 bases separated the two germline ends. The CDR3 spells CASSEVGGRKTQYF. The CDR3 bases that were read are TGTGCCAGCAGTGAAGTGGGGGGACGGAAGACC.

This clone came up many times. The DNA ends 3 residues before the CDR3 does, and the rest of the CDR3 is filled in from the germline J gene. The chain has TRBV2 and TRBJ1-1, with 8 bases matching TRBD1. V gave up 4 bases and J gave up 1 base; unmatched junction bases: 14. Germline CDR1 is SNHLY and CDR2 is FYNNEI. CDR3 size: 18 residues. Incomplete CDR3 DNA: TGTGCCAGCAGTGGAAGCCGGGACAGGAGCCTAAGGAACACTGAA. It specifies CASSGSRDRSLRNTE. The CDR3 reads in full as CASSGSRDRSLRNTEAFF.

There are a few counts of this clone. Read sequence stops 3 residues before the CDR3 end, and the germline J gene provides the missing end. The chain has TRBV7-9 and TRBJ1-2; 9 bases are a match to TRBD1. The CDR3 extends over 12 amino acids. CDR1 is SEHNR and CDR2 is FQNEAQ in the germline V gene (reference sequence). The CDR3 region is CASSMDRGDYTF. CDR3 DNA, as far as it was read: TGTGCCAGCAGCATGGACAGGGGCGAC.

In this sample, this clone turned up a few times. Read coverage stops 3 residues before the CDR3 terminus; the germline J gene supplies the remainder. The V gene is TRBV27, the J gene TRBJ2-5, with D possibly TRBD1 on 6 matching bases. The CDR3 spans 13 residues. From germline, CDR1 is MNHEY and CDR2 SMNVEV (reference sequence). Trimming pared 4 bases from V and 5 bases from J, leaving 11 bases between. The part of the CDR3 DNA that was read is TGTGCCAGCAGTTCCGGCAGGGGCGAGACC. It translates to CASSSGRGET. The full CDR3 protein is CASSSGRGETQYF.

A remark on this clone: The sequence runs out 3 residues before the end of the CDR3; the remainder is reconstructed from the germline J gene. The V and J genes are TRBV2 and TRBJ2-3; TRBD2 might be the D (6 bases). Germline V gives CDR1 SNHLY, CDR2 FYNNEI. This CDR3 is 12 amino acids long. The part of the CDR3 DNA that was read is TGTGCCAGCGCTGAGGAGGGGAGGACG. It specifies CASAEEGRT. The CDR3, in full, reads CASAEEGRTQYF.

This clone was seen repeatedly, ten times or more. With the read ending 3 residues before the CDR3 end, the germline J gene is used to fill in that end. The chain uses TRBV3-1 (or the pseudogene TRBV3-2) and TRBJ1-2; D not resolved. The germline V gene has CDR1 LGHDT and CDR2 YNNKEL (reference sequence). The CDR3 sequence is 13 residues long. Trimming stripped 4 bases from V and 0 bases from J, with 6 bases between. The CDR3 bases that were read are TGTGCCAGCAGCCTCAGGCCTAACTATGGC. It is translated as CASSLRPNYG. The whole CDR3 sequence is CASSLRPNYGYTF.

This clone was detected ten times or more. The read comes to an end 3 residues before the CDR3 does, leaving the germline J gene to fill in the end. The V and J genes are TRBV29-1 and TRBJ2-1; 11 nucleotides match TRBD2. After removal of 7 bases from V and 4 bases from J, the junction contained 3 bases not matched to a gene. The CDR3 sequence is 13 residues long. Germline CDR1 and CDR2: SQVTM and ANQGSEA. The sequenced part of the CDR3 DNA is TGCAGCGCCGGGACTAGCGGTTACAATGAG. It codes for CSAGTSGYNE. The full CDR3 is CSAGTSGYNEQFF.

A remark on this clone: The sequence runs out 3 residues before the end of the CDR3; the remainder is reconstructed from the germline J gene. V is TRBV10-2 and J is TRBJ1-1, with no clear D. In germline, CDR1 is WSHSY, CDR2 SAAADI. The V and J ends lost 9 bases and 0 bases respectively, with 11 bases between them. The CDR3 runs 13 residues. Incomplete CDR3 DNA: TGCGCCAGTCAAGAAACTTTGAACACTGAA. Amino acid sequence: CASQETLNTE. The full CDR3 is CASQETLNTEAFF.

The table lists this clone with many counts. The CDR3 end lies 3 residues beyond the end of the read and is filled in from the germline J gene. V gene TRBV4-2 combines with J gene TRBJ2-5; 10 bases are shared with TRBD2. V dropped 3 bases and J dropped 5; count of bases not matched to a gene: 9. The CDR3 spans 16 residues. The germline CDR1 and CDR2 sequences are LGHNA and YNFKEQ. CDR3 region: CASSQQRGGDEETQYF. The CDR3 bases that were read are TGTGCCAGCAGCCAGCAGCGGGGGGGTGATGAGGAGACC.

This clone showed up many times. The read comes to an end 3 residues before the CDR3 does, leaving the germline J gene to fill in the end. The chain uses TRBV5-1 and TRBJ2-3, with D unresolved. The CDR3 contains 13 residues. The V gene's germline CDR1 is SGHRS and CDR2 YFSETQ. The sequenced CDR3 bases are TGCGCCAGCAGAACTCTTCCCCAAGAGACG. The encoded protein is CASRTLPQET. The complete CDR3 reads CASRTLPQETQYF.

This clone was detected many times. The CDR3 is cut off 3 residues early in the read; its end comes from the germline J gene. This sequence joins TRBV5-1 and TRBJ2-2; 7 bases are a match to TRBD1. This CDR3 region has 14 residues. Germline V gene data show CDR1 as SGHRS and CDR2 as YFSETQ. V was clipped by 1 base and J by 7 bases; unmatched bases: 4. The CDR3 sequence is CASSLTGAGGELFF. The CDR3 bases that were read are TGCGCCAGCAGCTTGACAGGGGCTGGCGGGGAG.

This clone was detected many times. The read falls 3 residues short of the CDR3 end, and the missing part is taken from the germline J gene. The rearrangement uses TRBV11-2 and TRBJ1-3; 9 nucleotides agree with TRBD1. From germline, CDR1 is SGHAT and CDR2 FQNNGV. The CDR3 consists of 15 residues. Trimming removed 5 bases from V and 5 bases from J; junction bases left unmatched: 7. CDR3 DNA (partial): TGTGCCAGCAGCGCGGGGACAGGGAGTAGAAACACC. Amino acids: CASSAGTGSRNT. The CDR3, in full, reads CASSAGTGSRNTIYF. Together with reference TRBV11-2 and TRBJ1-3, the CDR3 gives the full variable domain: EAGVAQSPRYKIIEKRQSVAFWCNPISGHATLYWYQQILGQGPKLLIQFQNNGVVDDSQLPKDRFSAERLKGVDSTLKIQPAKLEDSAVYLCASSAGTGSRNTIYFGEGSWLTVV.

This clone was detected ten times or more. Read sequence stops 3 residues before the CDR3 end, and the germline J gene provides the missing end. The rearrangement uses TRBV5-1 and TRBJ2-3; TRBD2 aligns across 9 bases. This CDR3 is 16 amino acids long. CDR1 is SGHRS, CDR2 YFSETQ, per germline. V gave up 0 bases and J gave up 3 bases; unmatched junction bases: 5. CDR3 region: CASSLAVSGGTDTQYF. The covered CDR3 bases are TGCGCCAGCAGCTTGGCTGTTAGCGGGGGTACAGATACG.

This clone was observed many times. The read ends 3 residues shy of where the CDR3 ends; the end is completed using the germline J gene. The chain combines TRBV20-1 with TRBJ2-5, with 8 nucleotides matching TRBD1. This CDR3 is built from 17 residues. Per the germline V gene, CDR1 is DFQATT and CDR2 is SNEGSKA (reference sequence). The J segment lost 4 bases and the V segment lost 4 bases, leaving 17 bases of the junction unmatched. CDR3 sequence reads: CSATLEFTGGGRETQYF. CDR3 DNA (partial): TGCAGTGCTACTCTGGAGTTTACAGGGGGAGGTCGAGAGACC.

This clone was detected many times. The read stops 3 residues short of the end of the CDR3; the missing end is completed from the germline J gene. The rearrangement uses TRBV4-2 and TRBJ2-7; 9 bases are a match to TRBD1. Germline CDR1 and CDR2: LGHNA and YNFKEQ. The CDR3 has 16 amino acids. V trimming: 0 bases; J trimming: 1 base; junction bases outside the gene matches: 4. The CDR3 protein is CASSQDPGQGSYEQYF. Partial CDR3 DNA: TGTGCCAGCAGCCAAGACCCGGGACAGGGTTCCTACGAG.

This clone was observed at least ten times. Read coverage stops 3 residues before the CDR3 terminus; the germline J gene supplies the remainder. The J gene is TRBJ2-1, the V gene TRBV5-1, with D maybe TRBD1 (5 bases). Per germline, CDR1 SGHRS and CDR2 YFSETQ. Between the trimmed V and J ends, which lost 2 bases and 4 bases, there was a span of 10 bases. The CDR3 has 14 amino acids. CDR3 DNA, as far as it was read: TGCGCCAGCAGCTTCGTGGGGCGGTACAATGAG. Translation: CASSFVGRYNE. The complete CDR3 protein is CASSFVGRYNEQFF.

This clone showed up many times. The read is 3 residues too short to cover the CDR3 end, so that end is filled in from the germline J gene. V and J are TRBV7-2 and TRBJ1-1; perhaps TRBD1 as D (5 bases). The germline V gene encodes CDR1 SGHTA and CDR2 FQGNSA. V was shortened by 3 bases and J by 2 bases, with 7 bases between the two germline ends. This CDR3 region has 13 residues. CDR3 sequence reads: CASSFGANTEAFF. The sequenced part of the CDR3 DNA is TGTGCCAGCAGCTTTGGGGCTAACACTGAA.

In this sample, this clone turned up many times. The CDR3 end is not reached by the read, which stops 3 residues before it; the germline J gene fills it in. The rearrangement uses TRBV5-1 and TRBJ2-5; 9 bases fit TRBD2. The CDR3 is 14 residues long. Germline lookup yields CDR1 SGHRS and CDR2 YFSETQ. Incomplete CDR3 DNA: TGCGTATGCGCGGGGGGGCCCGGACAAGAGACC. Protein product: CVCAGGPGQET. The entire CDR3 sequence reads CVCAGGPGQETQYF.

In its sample, this clone was seen a few times. The CDR3 DNA, read in part, is TGTGCCAGCAGCTCTGGGACAGGCTACGAC. It is translated as CASSSGTGYD. The full CDR3 reads CASSSGTGYDYTF. This rearrangement joins TRBV7-3 to TRBJ1-2; TRBD1 matches at 8 bases. The sequenced fragment ends 3 residues before the CDR3 boundary, so the rest is inferred from the germline J gene. This CDR3 has 13 residues. CDR1 and CDR2 from the germline V gene are SGHTA and FQGTGA.

This clone has a count of ten or more. The read ends 3 residues early relative to the CDR3; the germline J gene fills the gap. The chain combines TRBV20-1 with TRBJ2-2; 7 bases map to TRBD2. V lost 3 bases, J lost 2 bases, and 9 bases stayed unmatched. The CDR3 spans 16 residues. Germline V gives CDR1 DFQATT, CDR2 SNEGSKA (reference sequence). The CDR3 DNA, read in part, is TGCAGTGCTAGTGGGGCCGCGGGGGATAACACCGGGGAG. Residues: CSASGAAGDNTGE. The full CDR3 reads CSASGAAGDNTGELFF.

This clone has ten or more counts. The sequence runs out 3 residues before the end of the CDR3; the remainder is reconstructed from the germline J gene. This chain joins TRBV5-1 and TRBJ1-4, with D unclear. This CDR3 contains 14 residues. The germline gives CDR1 SGHRS, CDR2 YFSETQ. V was trimmed by 7 bases and J by 8 bases, leaving 18 bases between them. The CDR3: CASADWSRREKLFF. Incomplete CDR3 DNA: TGCGCCAGCGCAGACTGGAGTCGAAGGGAAAAA. Filled out from reference TRBV5-1 and TRBJ1-4, the complete variable domain reads KAGVTQTPRYLIKTRGQQVTLSCSPISGHRSVSWYQQTPGQGLQFLFEYFSETQRNKGNFPGRFSGRQFSNSRSEMNVSTLELGDSALYLCASADWSRREKLFFGSGTQLSVL.